These 6 T cell receptor beta chains originate from one sample sequenced in a study of T cell repertoires in cytomegalovirus infection. One entry per CDR3 protein, called by TCRdb with MiXCR from the reads. The data hold over 250,000 distinct CDR3 sequences, with under 25% observed a single time. The antigens of these receptors remain unknown. Here the sequenced sample was cultured PBMCs, taken from culture after CMV antigen stimulation. The receptors were sampled from a human donor in good health (CMV status not recorded). Some clones in this sample may be carry-over from other donors' samples.

The chain recombines TRBV7-3 with TRBJ2-3, with a weak D call TRBD2 (6 bases). Trimming stripped 5 bases from V and 2 bases from J, with 11 bases between. Germline CDR1 is SGHTA and CDR2 is FQGTGA. The CDR3 covers 14 residues. The CDR3 sequence is CASSAGPATDTQYF. CDR3 DNA: TGTGCCAGCAGCGCGGGACCAGCCACAGATACGCAGTATTTT.

This clonotype was picked up a small number of times. The chain joins TRBV9 to TRBJ2-5, with TRBD2 identical over 7 bases. Per germline, CDR1 SGDLS and CDR2 YYNGEE. With V trimmed by 4 bases and J by 3 bases, 6 bases remained unmatched. The CDR3 extends over 14 amino acids. CDR3 loop: CASSPRTREETQYF. The CDR3 region has the DNA TGTGCCAGCAGCCCAAGGACTAGGGAAGAGACCCAGTACTTC.

This clonotype showed up just a few times. The rearrangement links TRBV24-1 to TRBJ2-3, with TRBD2 matching 9 bases. Trimming removed 1 base from V and 5 bases from J; junction bases left unmatched: 6. Per germline, CDR1 KGHDR and CDR2 SFDVKD. There are 16 residues in the CDR3. The CDR3, as DNA: TGTGCCACCAGTGATTTCCATAGCGGGAGCGGAGATACGCAGTATTTT. It translates to CATSDFHSGSGDTQYF.

This clonotype was seen many times. The chain is built from TRBV20-1 and TRBJ2-3; 7 positions agree with TRBD2. Per the germline V gene, CDR1 is DFQATT and CDR2 is SNEGSKA (reference sequence). The trim removed 5 bases at V and 5 bases at J, leaving 13 bases unmatched. This CDR3 has 15 amino acids. Here the CDR3 reads CSAFPWGRAEDTQYF. The CDR3 nucleotides are TGCAGTGCTTTCCCCTGGGGGAGGGCCGAAGATACGCAGTATTTT.

This chain links TRBV18 with TRBJ2-1; 10 positions agree with TRBD2. J was trimmed by 7 bases and V by 0 bases; bases with no gene match: 3. The CDR3 has 15 residues. Germline-derived CDR1 and CDR2 are KGHSH and LQKENI. CDR3 region: CASSPPAGGGNEQFF. DNA of the CDR3: TGTGCCAGCTCACCACCAGCGGGAGGGGGGAATGAGCAGTTCTTC.

With regard to this clonotype: A much bigger clone sits one base away, suggesting this may be a read error. The final CDR3 position lacks the conserved phenylalanine or tryptophan, pointing to a likely read error. The chain uses TRBV7-2 and TRBJ2-1; 13 bases match TRBD2. Trimming at V came to 4 bases and at J to 4 bases, leaving 1 base not matched to a gene. The CDR3 extends over 15 amino acids. Germline V gene data show CDR1 as SGHTA and CDR2 as FQGNSA. This CDR3 reads CASSSTSGGYNEQFC. The CDR3 region has the DNA TGTGCCAGCAGCTCGACTAGCGGGGGGTACAATGAGCAGTTCTGC.